A single sample gave rise to the 23 T cell receptor beta chains below, sequenced in a study of cytomegalovirus exposure and HLA in healthy donors. Assay: immunoSEQ multiplex PCR; the TCRdb copy retains only in-frame clones and omits some. The sample yields 250,000 to 400,000 clones, approximately 88% seen once. Input material: PBMCs. All receptors derive from a man aged 25-40 years in good health and CMV-seronegative.

V gene TRBV9 combines with J gene TRBJ2-3; the D gene is possibly TRBD2 (6 bases). The CDR3 runs to 16 residues. Deletions cut 1 base from V and 2 bases from J, with 14 bases between. The germline V gene encodes CDR1 SGDLS and CDR2 YYNGEE. The CDR3 nucleotides are TGTGCCAGCAGCGTATTAGCGGAGCCCTCCACAGATACGCAGTATTTT. This codes for CASSVLAEPSTDTQYF.

The rearrangement joins TRBV30 to TRBJ1-3; 10 nucleotides align to TRBD1. Trimming at V came to 0 bases and at J to 9 bases, leaving 2 bases not matched to a gene. The CDR3 is 13 amino acids. Germline V CDR1 and CDR2: GTSNPN, SVGIG (reference sequence). The chain's CDR3 is CAWSVGDRGTIYF. The CDR3 nucleotides read TGTGCCTGGAGTGTAGGGGACAGGGGCACCATATATTTT.

This sequence joins TRBV5-4 and TRBJ2-1; 8 bases are shared with TRBD2. CDR1 is SGHNT, CDR2 YYREEE, per germline (reference sequence). This CDR3 spans 17 amino acids. The V segment lost 0 bases and the J segment 6 bases; nucleotides outside the gene matches: 11. CDR3 bases: TGTGCCAGCAGCTTGGGGGGGAATAGCGGGGTGTTCAATGAGCAGTTCTTC. It translates to CASSLGGNSGVFNEQFF. The whole variable domain, remainder taken from reference TRBV5-4 and TRBJ2-1, is ETGVTQSPTHLIKTRGQQVTLRCSSQSGHNTVSWYQQALGQGPQFIFQYYREEENGRGNFPPRFSGLQFPNYSSELNVNALELDDSALYLCASSLGGNSGVFNEQFFGPGTRLTVL.

The chain couples TRBV18 to TRBJ1-1; D is possibly TRBD1 (6 bases). The CDR3 length is 17 residues. Deletions cut 8 bases from V and 2 bases from J, with 24 bases between. Per germline, CDR1 KGHSH and CDR2 LQKENI. DNA for the CDR3: TGTGCCAGCCAGGGGAGTGAGGGCCTGGCTCCCAACACTGAAGCTTTCTTT. Protein: CASQGSEGLAPNTEAFF.

The rearrangement links TRBV6-1 to TRBJ1-5, with 8 nucleotides matching TRBD1. CDR3 length: 15 residues. Per the germline V gene, CDR1 is MNHNS and CDR2 is SASEGT. J lost 4 bases, V lost 4 bases, and 6 bases had no gene match. The CDR3 DNA sequence: TGTGCCAGCAGTGTCGGACAGGGAGTGAATCAGCCCCAGCATTTT. Translated: CASSVGQGVNQPQHF.

The CDR3 sequence: CASSLVGQTSYEQYF. CDR3 in DNA: TGTGCCAGCAGCTTAGTTGGTCAGACTTCCTACGAGCAGTACTTC. This chain connects TRBV7-9 to TRBJ2-7, with D uncertain. Trimming pared 1 base from V and 1 base from J, leaving 11 bases between. Per germline, CDR1 SEHNR and CDR2 FQNEAQ (reference sequence). The CDR3 consists of 15 residues.

The chain couples TRBV15 to TRBJ1-1, with D hard to call. The CDR3 has 16 amino acids. Trimming cost V 0 bases and J 1 base, with 12 bases left between them. The germline V gene has CDR1 LNHNV and CDR2 YYDKDF (reference sequence). The CDR3 spells CATSRDHPGPNTEAFF. The CDR3 DNA reads as TGTGCCACCAGCAGAGATCATCCAGGCCCGAACACTGAAGCTTTCTTT. Drawing the rest from reference TRBV15 and TRBJ1-1, the complete variable domain is DAMVIQNPRYQVTQFGKPVTLSCSQTLNHNVMYWYQQKSSQAPKLLFHYYDKDFNNEADTPDNFQSRRPNTSFCFLDIRSPGLGDTAMYLCATSRDHPGPNTEAFFGQGTRLTVV.

V gene TRBV11-2 combines with J gene TRBJ1-2; D is unresolved. Germline V gene sequence: CDR1 SGHAT, CDR2 FQNNGV. The ends were cut back, 0 bases at V and 5 bases at J, with 10 bases in the middle. This CDR3 spans 14 amino acids. The CDR3 loop reads CASSLDPRRYGYTF. The CDR3 DNA sequence: TGTGCCAGCAGCTTAGATCCCAGGAGGTATGGCTACACCTTC. The full variable domain, with the rest looked up from reference TRBV11-2 and TRBJ1-2, is EAGVAQSPRYKIIEKRQSVAFWCNPISGHATLYWYQQILGQGPKLLIQFQNNGVVDDSQLPKDRFSAERLKGVDSTLKIQPAKLEDSAVYLCASSLDPRRYGYTFGSGTRLTVV.

The rearrangement uses TRBV5-1 and TRBJ2-3; maybe TRBD2 (6 bases). The CDR3 consists of 15 residues. The V end lost 4 bases, the J end lost 0 bases, and 12 bases lay between the germline ends. Germline values: CDR1 SGHRS, CDR2 YFSETQ. CDR3 loop: CASSAGLQSTDTQYF. CDR3 DNA: TGCGCCAGCAGCGCGGGACTCCAGAGCACAGATACGCAGTATTTT.

In this sample, this clone turned up a few times. CDR3 region: CASSPRTGHYGYTF. The CDR3 DNA reads TGTGCCAGCTCCCCCCGGACAGGGCATTATGGCTACACCTTC. The genes are TRBV2 and TRBJ1-2, with 8 positions matching TRBD1. CDR1 is SNHLY and CDR2 is FYNNEI in the germline V gene. V gave up 8 bases and J gave up 5 bases; unmatched junction bases: 10. This CDR3 spans 14 amino acids.

In DNA form, the CDR3 reads TGTGCCAGCAGCGACAGGGTATCTTTCGAGCAGTACTTC. This gives the protein CASSDRVSFEQYF. The chain couples TRBV6-1 to TRBJ2-7; 7 bases line up with TRBD1. The CDR3 loop spans 13 amino acids. The V gene's germline CDR1 is MNHNS and CDR2 SASEGT. The V and J ends lost 6 bases and 6 bases, in that order; junction bases with no gene match: 8.

J is TRBJ1-2 and V is TRBV4-3; 7 nucleotides line up with TRBD1. Per germline, CDR1 LGHNA and CDR2 YSLEER. V shed 1 base, J shed 5 bases, and the junction held 10 bases outside the gene matches. The CDR3 contains 16 residues. CDR3 coding DNA: TGCGCCAGCAGCCAAGCCGGGACAGACCGTTGGTATGGCTACACCTTC. Amino acid sequence: CASSQAGTDRWYGYTF.

The genes are TRBV5-4 and TRBJ2-1; 14 bases map to TRBD2. Unmatched junction bases numbered 5, after V lost 5 bases and J lost 7 bases. This CDR3 spans 15 amino acids. CDR1 is SGHNT and CDR2 is YYREEE in the germline V gene (reference sequence). As DNA, the CDR3 is TGTGCCAGCAGGCCCGGGACTAGCGGGGGAAATGAGCAGTTCTTC. Amino acids: CASRPGTSGGNEQFF.

The rearrangement links TRBV18 to TRBJ2-3, with TRBD2 as a possible D gene (5 bases). The V and J ends lost 2 bases and 0 bases respectively, with 9 bases between them. The CDR3 is 15 amino acids. Germline CDR1 and CDR2: KGHSH and LQKENI. CDR3 in amino acids: CASSPDGISTDTQYF. In DNA form, the CDR3 reads TGTGCCAGCTCACCAGACGGGATTAGCACAGATACGCAGTATTTT.

V is TRBV5-8 and J is TRBJ2-2, with TRBD2 matching 7 bases. Germline values: CDR1 SGHTS, CDR2 YDEGEE. The trim removed 6 bases at V and 6 bases at J, leaving 8 bases unmatched. This CDR3 has 14 residues. The CDR3, as DNA: TGTGCCAGCATTAGGAGGCTAGCGGCCGGGGAGCTGTTTTTT. This encodes CASIRRLAAGELFF.

The rearrangement uses TRBV27 and TRBJ1-2, with D possibly matching TRBD1 (5 bases). In germline, CDR1 is MNHEY, CDR2 SMNVEV (reference sequence). V lost 5 bases and J 4 bases, leaving 20 bases between the germline ends. CDR3 length equals 16 residues. As DNA, the CDR3 is TGTGCCAGCAGTCCAGCCCCCTGGGGCCCTTCCTATGGCTACACCTTC. Protein sequence: CASSPAPWGPSYGYTF.

CDR3 sequence reads: CASSNPGQGSPLHF. CDR3 bases: TGTGCCAGTTCAAACCCGGGACAGGGATCACCCCTCCACTTT. This chain uses TRBV18 with TRBJ1-6; 9 nucleotides match TRBD1. V trimming: 9 bases; J trimming: 10 bases; junction bases outside the gene matches: 10. The CDR3 has 14 amino acids. Germline V gives CDR1 KGHSH, CDR2 LQKENI.

This clone came up a few times. Other nucleotide sequences in the sample specify the same CDR3. The chain uses TRBV2 and TRBJ1-2; D is uncertain. V lost 5 bases to trimming and J lost 2 bases, with 12 bases between them. This CDR3 is 14 amino acids long. From germline, CDR1 is SNHLY and CDR2 FYNNEI. CDR3 coding DNA: TGTGCCAGCAGTTTACGGACGGGGAACTATGGCTACACCTTC. Translating it yields CASSLRTGNYGYTF.

J is TRBJ1-2 and V is TRBV5-1; TRBD1 matches at 11 bases. Germline CDR1 SGHRS, CDR2 YFSETQ. This CDR3 has 17 amino acids. V trimming: 4 bases; J trimming: 2 bases; junction bases outside the gene matches: 10. The CDR3 spells CASSRTGQGASNYGYTF. The DNA of the CDR3 is TGCGCCAGCAGCCGGACCGGACAGGGGGCGTCAAACTATGGCTACACCTTC.

V is TRBV27 and J is TRBJ2-1; 13 nucleotides line up with TRBD2. Germline V lookup: CDR1 MNHEY, CDR2 SMNVEV (reference sequence). Germline trimming cut 7 bases from V and 4 bases from J; bases unmatched to any gene: 4. This CDR3 region has 15 residues. CDR3 loop: CASKLLAGGYNEQFF. CDR3 bases: TGTGCCAGCAAACTACTAGCGGGGGGGTACAATGAGCAGTTCTTC.

This chain joins TRBV4-3 and TRBJ2-1, with D maybe TRBD2 (5 bases). V lost 0 bases and J lost 8, with 17 bases in between. The CDR3 contains 16 residues. The germline CDR1 and CDR2 sequences are LGHNA and YSLEER. CDR3 nucleotide sequence: TGCGCCAGCAGCCAAGATATTCCGGGGATTGGGGATGAGCAGTTCTTC. This translates into CASSQDIPGIGDEQFF.

Written as DNA, the CDR3 is TGTGCCAGCTCACCGCCCCCGCCGGCCGGGGAGCTGTTTTTT. Amino acid sequence: CASSPPPPAGELFF. The chain carries TRBV18 and TRBJ2-2; no definite D call. The germline CDR1 and CDR2 sequences are KGHSH and LQKENI. The CDR3 contains 14 residues. V dropped 3 bases and J dropped 6 bases, with 11 bases sitting between them.

This clone was detected only once. This chain connects TRBV15 to TRBJ2-3; 9 positions match TRBD2. With V trimmed by 5 bases and J by 1 base, 4 bases remained unmatched. Germline-derived CDR1 and CDR2 are LNHNV and YYDKDF (reference sequence). The CDR3 runs 15 residues. The CDR3 region is CATSLRLAGTDTQYF. The CDR3 bases are TGTGCCACCAGCTTACGACTAGCGGGCACAGATACGCAGTATTTT.